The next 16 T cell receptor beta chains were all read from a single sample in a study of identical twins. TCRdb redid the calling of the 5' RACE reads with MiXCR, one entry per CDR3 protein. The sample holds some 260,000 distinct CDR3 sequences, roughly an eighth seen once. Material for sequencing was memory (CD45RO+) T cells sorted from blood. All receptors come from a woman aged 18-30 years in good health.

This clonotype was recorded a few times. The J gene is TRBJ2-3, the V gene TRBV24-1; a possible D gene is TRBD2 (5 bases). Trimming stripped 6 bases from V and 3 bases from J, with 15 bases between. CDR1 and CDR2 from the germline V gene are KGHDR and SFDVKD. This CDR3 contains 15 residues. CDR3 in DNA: TGTGCCACCAGTCCCAGCCGACGAGGGACAGATACGCAGTATTTT. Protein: CATSPSRRGTDTQYF.

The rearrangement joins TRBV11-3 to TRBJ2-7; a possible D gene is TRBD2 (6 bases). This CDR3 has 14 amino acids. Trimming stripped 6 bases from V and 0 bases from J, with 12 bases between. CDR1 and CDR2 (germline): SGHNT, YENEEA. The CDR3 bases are TGTGCCAGCAGGACACGCGGGGACTCCTACGAGCAGTACTTC. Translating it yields CASRTRGDSYEQYF.

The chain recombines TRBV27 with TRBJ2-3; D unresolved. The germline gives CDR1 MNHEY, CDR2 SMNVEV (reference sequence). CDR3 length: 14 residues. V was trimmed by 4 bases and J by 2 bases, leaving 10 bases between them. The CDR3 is CASSSRGYTDTQYF. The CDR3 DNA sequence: TGTGCCAGCAGTTCTAGAGGATACACAGATACGCAGTATTTT.

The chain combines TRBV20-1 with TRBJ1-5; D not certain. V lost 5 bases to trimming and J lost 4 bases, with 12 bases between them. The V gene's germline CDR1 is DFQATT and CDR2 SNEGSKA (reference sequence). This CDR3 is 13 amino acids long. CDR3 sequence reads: CSASFGGNQPQHF. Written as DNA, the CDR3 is TGCAGTGCTTCATTCGGAGGGAATCAGCCCCAGCATTTT.

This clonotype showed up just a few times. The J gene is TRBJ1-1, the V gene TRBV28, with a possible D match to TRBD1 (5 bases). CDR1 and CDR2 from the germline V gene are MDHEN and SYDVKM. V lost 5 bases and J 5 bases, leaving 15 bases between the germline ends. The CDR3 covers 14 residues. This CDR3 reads CASSTRSGGTEAFF. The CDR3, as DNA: TGTGCCAGCAGTACCCGGTCCGGGGGGACTGAAGCTTTCTTT.

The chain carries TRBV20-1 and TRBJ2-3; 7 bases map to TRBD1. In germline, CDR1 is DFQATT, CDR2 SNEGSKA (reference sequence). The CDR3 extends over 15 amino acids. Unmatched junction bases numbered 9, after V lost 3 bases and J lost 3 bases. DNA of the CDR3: TGCAGTGCTAGTGCTGTGGGACAGCTGACAGATACGCAGTATTTT. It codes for CSASAVGQLTDTQYF.

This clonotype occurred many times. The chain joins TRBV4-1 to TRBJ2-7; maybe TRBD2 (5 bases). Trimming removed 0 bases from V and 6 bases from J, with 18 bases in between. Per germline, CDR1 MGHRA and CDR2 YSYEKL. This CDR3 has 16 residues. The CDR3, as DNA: TGCGCCAGCAGCCAAGAAGGGTCGGGGTTGATAGGCGAGCAGTACTTC. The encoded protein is CASSQEGSGLIGEQYF.

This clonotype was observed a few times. The CDR3 is CASSAHWTSRNTGELFF. CDR3 nucleotides: TGTGCCAGCAGCGCCCATTGGACTAGCAGGAACACCGGGGAGCTGTTTTTT. V usage is TRBV9 and J usage is TRBJ2-2; 8 bases agree with TRBD2. The J segment lost 1 base and the V segment lost 3 bases, leaving 8 bases of the junction unmatched. The CDR3 loop spans 17 amino acids. CDR1 SGDLS and CDR2 YYNGEE come from the germline V gene.

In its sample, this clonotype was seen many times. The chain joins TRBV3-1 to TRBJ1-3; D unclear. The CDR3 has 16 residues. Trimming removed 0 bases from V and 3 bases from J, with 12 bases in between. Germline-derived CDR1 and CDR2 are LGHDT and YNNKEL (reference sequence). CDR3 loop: CASSQESGIGGNTIYF. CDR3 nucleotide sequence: TGTGCCAGCAGCCAAGAGTCCGGGATCGGTGGAAACACCATATATTTT.

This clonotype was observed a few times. Written as DNA, the CDR3 is TGTGCCAGCAGTTTGCGGGAGAGCTACAATGAGCAGTTCTTC. Translation: CASSLRESYNEQFF. The chain links TRBV28 to TRBJ2-1; 7 bases fit TRBD2. Germline V gene lookup returns CDR1 MDHEN and CDR2 SYDVKM. Losses at the gene ends were 3 bases for V and 3 bases for J; bases not matched to a gene: 2. CDR3 size: 14 residues.

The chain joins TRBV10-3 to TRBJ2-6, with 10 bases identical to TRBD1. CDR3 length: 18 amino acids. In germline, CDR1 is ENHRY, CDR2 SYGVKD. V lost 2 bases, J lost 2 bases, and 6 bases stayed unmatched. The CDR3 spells CAISEKPGQGTGANVLTF. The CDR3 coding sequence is TGTGCCATCAGTGAGAAACCGGGACAGGGGACTGGGGCCAACGTCCTGACTTTC.

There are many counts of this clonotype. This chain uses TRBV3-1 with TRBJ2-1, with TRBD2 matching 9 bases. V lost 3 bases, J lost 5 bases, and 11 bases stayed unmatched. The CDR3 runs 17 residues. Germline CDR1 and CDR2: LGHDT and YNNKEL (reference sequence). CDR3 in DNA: TGTGCCAGCAGCCACCCCCAATATAGCGGGGGTCACAATGAGCAGTTCTTC. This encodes CASSHPQYSGGHNEQFF.

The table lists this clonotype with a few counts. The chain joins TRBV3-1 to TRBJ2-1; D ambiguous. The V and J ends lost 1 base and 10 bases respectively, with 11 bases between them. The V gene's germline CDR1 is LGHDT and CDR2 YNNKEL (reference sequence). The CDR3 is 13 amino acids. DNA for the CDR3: TGTGCCAGCAGCCAAGCCGAGCTGGACGAGCAGTTCTTC. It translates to CASSQAELDEQFF.

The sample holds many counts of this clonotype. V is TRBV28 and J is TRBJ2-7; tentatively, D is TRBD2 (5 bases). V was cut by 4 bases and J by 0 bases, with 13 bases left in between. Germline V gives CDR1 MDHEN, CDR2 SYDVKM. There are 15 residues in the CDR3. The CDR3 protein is CASSSPGFSSYEQYF. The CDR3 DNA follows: TGTGCCAGCAGTTCCCCGGGGTTCAGCTCCTACGAGCAGTACTTC.

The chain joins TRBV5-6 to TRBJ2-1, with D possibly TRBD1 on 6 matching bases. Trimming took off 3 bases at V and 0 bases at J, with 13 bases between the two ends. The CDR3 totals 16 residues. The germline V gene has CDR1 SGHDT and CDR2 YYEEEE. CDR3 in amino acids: CASSSSTGSSYNEQFF. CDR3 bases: TGTGCCAGCAGCTCCTCCACAGGGAGCTCCTACAATGAGCAGTTCTTC.

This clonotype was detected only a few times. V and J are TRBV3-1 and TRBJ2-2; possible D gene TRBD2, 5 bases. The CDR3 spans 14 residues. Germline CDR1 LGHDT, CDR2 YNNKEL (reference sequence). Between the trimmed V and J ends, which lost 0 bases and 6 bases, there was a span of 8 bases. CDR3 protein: CASSQDLAAGELFF. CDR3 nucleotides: TGTGCCAGCAGCCAAGACCTAGCTGCCGGGGAGCTGTTTTTT.